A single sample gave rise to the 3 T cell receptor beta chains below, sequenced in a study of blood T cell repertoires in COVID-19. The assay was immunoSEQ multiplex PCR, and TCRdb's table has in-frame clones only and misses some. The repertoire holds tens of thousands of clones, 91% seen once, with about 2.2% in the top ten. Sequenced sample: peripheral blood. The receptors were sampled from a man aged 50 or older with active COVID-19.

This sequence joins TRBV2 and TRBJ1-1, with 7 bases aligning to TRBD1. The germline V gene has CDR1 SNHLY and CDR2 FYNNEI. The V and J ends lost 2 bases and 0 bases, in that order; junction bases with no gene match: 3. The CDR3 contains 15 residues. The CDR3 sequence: CASSELGGMNTEAFF. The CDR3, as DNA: TGTGCCAGCAGTGAATTAGGGGGCATGAACACTGAAGCTTTCTTT. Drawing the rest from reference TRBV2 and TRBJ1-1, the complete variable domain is EPEVTQTPSHQVTQMGQEVILRCVPISNHLYFYWYRQILGQKVEFLVSFYNNEISEKSEIFDDQFSVERPDGSNFTLKIRSTKLEDSAMYFCASSELGGMNTEAFFGQGTRLTVV.

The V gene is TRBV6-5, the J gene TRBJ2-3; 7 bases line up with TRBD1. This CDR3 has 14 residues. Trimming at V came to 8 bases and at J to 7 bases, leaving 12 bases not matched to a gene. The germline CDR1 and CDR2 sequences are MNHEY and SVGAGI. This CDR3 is CASSMTGNQNTQYF. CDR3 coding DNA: TGTGCCAGCTCCATGACAGGGAATCAAAATACGCAGTATTTT.

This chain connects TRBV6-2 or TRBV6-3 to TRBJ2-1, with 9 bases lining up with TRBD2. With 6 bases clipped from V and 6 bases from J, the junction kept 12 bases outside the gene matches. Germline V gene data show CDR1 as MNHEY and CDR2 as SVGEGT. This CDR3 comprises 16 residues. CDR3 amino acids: CASSPRGRGGGNEQFF. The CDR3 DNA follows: TGTGCCAGCAGCCCTCGGGGGCGGGGGGGCGGCAATGAGCAGTTCTTC.